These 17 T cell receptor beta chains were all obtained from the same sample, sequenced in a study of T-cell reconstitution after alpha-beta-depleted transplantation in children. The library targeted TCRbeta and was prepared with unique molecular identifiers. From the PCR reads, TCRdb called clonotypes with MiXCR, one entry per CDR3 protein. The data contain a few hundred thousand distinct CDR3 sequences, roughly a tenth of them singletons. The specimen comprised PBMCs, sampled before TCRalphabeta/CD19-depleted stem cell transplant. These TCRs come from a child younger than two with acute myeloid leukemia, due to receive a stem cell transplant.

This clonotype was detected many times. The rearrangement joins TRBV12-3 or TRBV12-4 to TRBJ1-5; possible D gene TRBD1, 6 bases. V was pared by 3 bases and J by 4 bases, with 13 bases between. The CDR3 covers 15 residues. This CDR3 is CASSLVGQGNQPQHF. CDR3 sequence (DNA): TGTGCCAGCAGTTTGGTCGGGCAGGGGAATCAGCCCCAGCATTTT.

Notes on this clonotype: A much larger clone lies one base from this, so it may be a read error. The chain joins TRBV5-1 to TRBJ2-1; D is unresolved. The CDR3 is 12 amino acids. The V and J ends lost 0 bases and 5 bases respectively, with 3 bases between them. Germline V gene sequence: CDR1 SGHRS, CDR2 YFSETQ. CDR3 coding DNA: TGCGCCAGCAGCTTGGACAACAATGAGCAGTTCTTC. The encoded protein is CASSLDNNEQFF.

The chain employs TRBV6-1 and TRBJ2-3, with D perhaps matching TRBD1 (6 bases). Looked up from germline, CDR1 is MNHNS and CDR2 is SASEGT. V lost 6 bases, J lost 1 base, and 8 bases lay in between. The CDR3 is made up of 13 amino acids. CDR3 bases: TGTGCCAGCAGACAGGGAGGCACAGATACGCAGTATTTT. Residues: CASRQGGTDTQYF.

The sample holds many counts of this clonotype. CDR3 loop: CASSTLGSTDTQYF. In DNA, the CDR3 is TGTGCCAGCAGCACACTAGGGAGCACAGATACGCAGTATTTT. V is TRBV7-3 and J is TRBJ2-3, with a possible D match to TRBD2 (5 bases). The CDR3 runs to 14 residues. Germline V gives CDR1 SGHTA, CDR2 FQGTGA. V was clipped by 5 bases and J by 0 bases, with 9 bases between them.

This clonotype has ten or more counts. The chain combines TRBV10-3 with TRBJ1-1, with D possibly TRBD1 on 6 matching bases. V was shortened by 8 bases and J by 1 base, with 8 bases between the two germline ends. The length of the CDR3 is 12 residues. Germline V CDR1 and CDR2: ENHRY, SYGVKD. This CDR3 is CAIGRGNTEAFF. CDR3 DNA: TGTGCCATCGGCAGGGGGAACACTGAAGCTTTCTTT.

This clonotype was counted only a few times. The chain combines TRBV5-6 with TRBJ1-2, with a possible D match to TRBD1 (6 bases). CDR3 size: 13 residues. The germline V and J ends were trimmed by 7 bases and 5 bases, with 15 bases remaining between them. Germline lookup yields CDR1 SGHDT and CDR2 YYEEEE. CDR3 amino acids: CASGLGGLYGYTF. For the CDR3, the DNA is TGTGCCAGCGGCCTCGGGGGCCTGTATGGCTACACCTTC.

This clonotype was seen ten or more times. CDR3 protein: CASSSRAGTGPLAGNEQFF. CDR3 DNA sequence: TGTGCCAGCAGCTCACGGGCCGGGACAGGGCCACTAGCGGGCAATGAGCAGTTCTTC. The chain is built from TRBV7-2 and TRBJ2-1; D may be TRBD1 or TRBD2 (9 bases each). The CDR3 runs to 19 residues. V was clipped by 4 bases and J by 6 bases, with 28 bases between them. Germline CDR1 is SGHTA and CDR2 is FQGNSA.

DNA of the CDR3: TGTGCCAGCTCACTGCTGAGGATAGGACGTGAGGACGAGCAGTACTTC. It codes for CASSLLRIGREDEQYF. The genes are TRBV18 and TRBJ2-7, with D uncertain. CDR1 and CDR2 from the germline V gene are KGHSH and LQKENI. The CDR3 sequence is 16 residues long. Trimming took off 4 bases at V and 5 bases at J, with 21 bases between the two ends.

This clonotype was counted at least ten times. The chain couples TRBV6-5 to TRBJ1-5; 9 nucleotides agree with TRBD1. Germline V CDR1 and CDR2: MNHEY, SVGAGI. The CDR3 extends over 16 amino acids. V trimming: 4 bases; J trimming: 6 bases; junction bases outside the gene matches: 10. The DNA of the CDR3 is TGTGCCAGCAGTTCTCTGGACAGGGGTGGAGGTCAGCCCCAGCATTTT. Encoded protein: CASSSLDRGGGQPQHF.

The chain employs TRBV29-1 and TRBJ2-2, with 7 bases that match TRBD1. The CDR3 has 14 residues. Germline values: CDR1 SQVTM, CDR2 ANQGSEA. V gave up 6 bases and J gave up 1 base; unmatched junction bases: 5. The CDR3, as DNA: TGCAGCGTCCCGGGACAGAAGAACACCGGGGAGCTGTTTTTT. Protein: CSVPGQKNTGELFF.

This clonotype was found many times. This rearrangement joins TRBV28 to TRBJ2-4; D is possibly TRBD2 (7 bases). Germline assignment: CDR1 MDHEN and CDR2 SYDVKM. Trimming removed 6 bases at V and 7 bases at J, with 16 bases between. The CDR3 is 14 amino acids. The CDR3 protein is CASSPRGGGNIQYF. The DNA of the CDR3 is TGTGCCAGCAGCCCTAGGGGGGGTGGGAACATTCAGTACTTC.

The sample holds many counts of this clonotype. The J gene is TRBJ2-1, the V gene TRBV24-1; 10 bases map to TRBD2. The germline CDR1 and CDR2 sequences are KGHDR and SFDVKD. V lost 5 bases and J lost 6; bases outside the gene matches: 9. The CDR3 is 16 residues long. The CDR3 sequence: CATSAFGLADGNEQFF. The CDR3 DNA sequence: TGTGCCACCAGTGCTTTCGGACTAGCGGACGGCAATGAGCAGTTCTTC.

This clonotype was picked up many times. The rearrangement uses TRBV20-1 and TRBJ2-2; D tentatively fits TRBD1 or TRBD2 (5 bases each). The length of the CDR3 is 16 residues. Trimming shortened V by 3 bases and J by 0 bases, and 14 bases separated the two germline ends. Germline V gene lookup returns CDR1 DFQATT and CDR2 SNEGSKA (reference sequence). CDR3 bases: TGCAGTGCTAGTCCAACCGGGACGCCGAACACCGGGGAGCTGTTTTTT. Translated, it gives CSASPTGTPNTGELFF.

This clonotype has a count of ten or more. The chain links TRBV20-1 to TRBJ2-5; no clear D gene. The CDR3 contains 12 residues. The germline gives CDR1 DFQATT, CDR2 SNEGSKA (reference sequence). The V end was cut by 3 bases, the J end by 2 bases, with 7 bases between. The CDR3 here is CSASGRQETQYF. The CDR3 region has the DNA TGCAGTGCTAGTGGGCGGCAAGAGACCCAGTACTTC.

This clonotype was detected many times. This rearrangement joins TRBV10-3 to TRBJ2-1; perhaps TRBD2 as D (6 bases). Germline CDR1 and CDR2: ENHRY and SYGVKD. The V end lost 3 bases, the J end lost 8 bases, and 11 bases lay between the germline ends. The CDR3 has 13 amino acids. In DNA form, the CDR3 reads TGTGCCATCAGTGACGGGAGCGGCGATGAGCAGTTCTTC. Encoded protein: CAISDGSGDEQFF.

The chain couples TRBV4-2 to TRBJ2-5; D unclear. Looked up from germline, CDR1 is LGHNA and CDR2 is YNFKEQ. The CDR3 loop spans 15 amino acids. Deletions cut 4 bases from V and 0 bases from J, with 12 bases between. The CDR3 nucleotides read TGTGCCAGCAGCCCCTATCAGAGCTACCAAGAGACCCAGTACTTC. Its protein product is CASSPYQSYQETQYF.

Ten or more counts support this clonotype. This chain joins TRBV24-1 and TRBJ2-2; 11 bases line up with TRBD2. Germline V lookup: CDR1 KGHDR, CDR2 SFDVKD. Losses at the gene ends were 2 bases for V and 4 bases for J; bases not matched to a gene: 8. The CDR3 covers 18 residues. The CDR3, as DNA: TGTGCCACCAGTGATTCCGGGACTAGCGGCGCGGGCACCGGGGAGCTGTTTTTT. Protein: CATSDSGTSGAGTGELFF.